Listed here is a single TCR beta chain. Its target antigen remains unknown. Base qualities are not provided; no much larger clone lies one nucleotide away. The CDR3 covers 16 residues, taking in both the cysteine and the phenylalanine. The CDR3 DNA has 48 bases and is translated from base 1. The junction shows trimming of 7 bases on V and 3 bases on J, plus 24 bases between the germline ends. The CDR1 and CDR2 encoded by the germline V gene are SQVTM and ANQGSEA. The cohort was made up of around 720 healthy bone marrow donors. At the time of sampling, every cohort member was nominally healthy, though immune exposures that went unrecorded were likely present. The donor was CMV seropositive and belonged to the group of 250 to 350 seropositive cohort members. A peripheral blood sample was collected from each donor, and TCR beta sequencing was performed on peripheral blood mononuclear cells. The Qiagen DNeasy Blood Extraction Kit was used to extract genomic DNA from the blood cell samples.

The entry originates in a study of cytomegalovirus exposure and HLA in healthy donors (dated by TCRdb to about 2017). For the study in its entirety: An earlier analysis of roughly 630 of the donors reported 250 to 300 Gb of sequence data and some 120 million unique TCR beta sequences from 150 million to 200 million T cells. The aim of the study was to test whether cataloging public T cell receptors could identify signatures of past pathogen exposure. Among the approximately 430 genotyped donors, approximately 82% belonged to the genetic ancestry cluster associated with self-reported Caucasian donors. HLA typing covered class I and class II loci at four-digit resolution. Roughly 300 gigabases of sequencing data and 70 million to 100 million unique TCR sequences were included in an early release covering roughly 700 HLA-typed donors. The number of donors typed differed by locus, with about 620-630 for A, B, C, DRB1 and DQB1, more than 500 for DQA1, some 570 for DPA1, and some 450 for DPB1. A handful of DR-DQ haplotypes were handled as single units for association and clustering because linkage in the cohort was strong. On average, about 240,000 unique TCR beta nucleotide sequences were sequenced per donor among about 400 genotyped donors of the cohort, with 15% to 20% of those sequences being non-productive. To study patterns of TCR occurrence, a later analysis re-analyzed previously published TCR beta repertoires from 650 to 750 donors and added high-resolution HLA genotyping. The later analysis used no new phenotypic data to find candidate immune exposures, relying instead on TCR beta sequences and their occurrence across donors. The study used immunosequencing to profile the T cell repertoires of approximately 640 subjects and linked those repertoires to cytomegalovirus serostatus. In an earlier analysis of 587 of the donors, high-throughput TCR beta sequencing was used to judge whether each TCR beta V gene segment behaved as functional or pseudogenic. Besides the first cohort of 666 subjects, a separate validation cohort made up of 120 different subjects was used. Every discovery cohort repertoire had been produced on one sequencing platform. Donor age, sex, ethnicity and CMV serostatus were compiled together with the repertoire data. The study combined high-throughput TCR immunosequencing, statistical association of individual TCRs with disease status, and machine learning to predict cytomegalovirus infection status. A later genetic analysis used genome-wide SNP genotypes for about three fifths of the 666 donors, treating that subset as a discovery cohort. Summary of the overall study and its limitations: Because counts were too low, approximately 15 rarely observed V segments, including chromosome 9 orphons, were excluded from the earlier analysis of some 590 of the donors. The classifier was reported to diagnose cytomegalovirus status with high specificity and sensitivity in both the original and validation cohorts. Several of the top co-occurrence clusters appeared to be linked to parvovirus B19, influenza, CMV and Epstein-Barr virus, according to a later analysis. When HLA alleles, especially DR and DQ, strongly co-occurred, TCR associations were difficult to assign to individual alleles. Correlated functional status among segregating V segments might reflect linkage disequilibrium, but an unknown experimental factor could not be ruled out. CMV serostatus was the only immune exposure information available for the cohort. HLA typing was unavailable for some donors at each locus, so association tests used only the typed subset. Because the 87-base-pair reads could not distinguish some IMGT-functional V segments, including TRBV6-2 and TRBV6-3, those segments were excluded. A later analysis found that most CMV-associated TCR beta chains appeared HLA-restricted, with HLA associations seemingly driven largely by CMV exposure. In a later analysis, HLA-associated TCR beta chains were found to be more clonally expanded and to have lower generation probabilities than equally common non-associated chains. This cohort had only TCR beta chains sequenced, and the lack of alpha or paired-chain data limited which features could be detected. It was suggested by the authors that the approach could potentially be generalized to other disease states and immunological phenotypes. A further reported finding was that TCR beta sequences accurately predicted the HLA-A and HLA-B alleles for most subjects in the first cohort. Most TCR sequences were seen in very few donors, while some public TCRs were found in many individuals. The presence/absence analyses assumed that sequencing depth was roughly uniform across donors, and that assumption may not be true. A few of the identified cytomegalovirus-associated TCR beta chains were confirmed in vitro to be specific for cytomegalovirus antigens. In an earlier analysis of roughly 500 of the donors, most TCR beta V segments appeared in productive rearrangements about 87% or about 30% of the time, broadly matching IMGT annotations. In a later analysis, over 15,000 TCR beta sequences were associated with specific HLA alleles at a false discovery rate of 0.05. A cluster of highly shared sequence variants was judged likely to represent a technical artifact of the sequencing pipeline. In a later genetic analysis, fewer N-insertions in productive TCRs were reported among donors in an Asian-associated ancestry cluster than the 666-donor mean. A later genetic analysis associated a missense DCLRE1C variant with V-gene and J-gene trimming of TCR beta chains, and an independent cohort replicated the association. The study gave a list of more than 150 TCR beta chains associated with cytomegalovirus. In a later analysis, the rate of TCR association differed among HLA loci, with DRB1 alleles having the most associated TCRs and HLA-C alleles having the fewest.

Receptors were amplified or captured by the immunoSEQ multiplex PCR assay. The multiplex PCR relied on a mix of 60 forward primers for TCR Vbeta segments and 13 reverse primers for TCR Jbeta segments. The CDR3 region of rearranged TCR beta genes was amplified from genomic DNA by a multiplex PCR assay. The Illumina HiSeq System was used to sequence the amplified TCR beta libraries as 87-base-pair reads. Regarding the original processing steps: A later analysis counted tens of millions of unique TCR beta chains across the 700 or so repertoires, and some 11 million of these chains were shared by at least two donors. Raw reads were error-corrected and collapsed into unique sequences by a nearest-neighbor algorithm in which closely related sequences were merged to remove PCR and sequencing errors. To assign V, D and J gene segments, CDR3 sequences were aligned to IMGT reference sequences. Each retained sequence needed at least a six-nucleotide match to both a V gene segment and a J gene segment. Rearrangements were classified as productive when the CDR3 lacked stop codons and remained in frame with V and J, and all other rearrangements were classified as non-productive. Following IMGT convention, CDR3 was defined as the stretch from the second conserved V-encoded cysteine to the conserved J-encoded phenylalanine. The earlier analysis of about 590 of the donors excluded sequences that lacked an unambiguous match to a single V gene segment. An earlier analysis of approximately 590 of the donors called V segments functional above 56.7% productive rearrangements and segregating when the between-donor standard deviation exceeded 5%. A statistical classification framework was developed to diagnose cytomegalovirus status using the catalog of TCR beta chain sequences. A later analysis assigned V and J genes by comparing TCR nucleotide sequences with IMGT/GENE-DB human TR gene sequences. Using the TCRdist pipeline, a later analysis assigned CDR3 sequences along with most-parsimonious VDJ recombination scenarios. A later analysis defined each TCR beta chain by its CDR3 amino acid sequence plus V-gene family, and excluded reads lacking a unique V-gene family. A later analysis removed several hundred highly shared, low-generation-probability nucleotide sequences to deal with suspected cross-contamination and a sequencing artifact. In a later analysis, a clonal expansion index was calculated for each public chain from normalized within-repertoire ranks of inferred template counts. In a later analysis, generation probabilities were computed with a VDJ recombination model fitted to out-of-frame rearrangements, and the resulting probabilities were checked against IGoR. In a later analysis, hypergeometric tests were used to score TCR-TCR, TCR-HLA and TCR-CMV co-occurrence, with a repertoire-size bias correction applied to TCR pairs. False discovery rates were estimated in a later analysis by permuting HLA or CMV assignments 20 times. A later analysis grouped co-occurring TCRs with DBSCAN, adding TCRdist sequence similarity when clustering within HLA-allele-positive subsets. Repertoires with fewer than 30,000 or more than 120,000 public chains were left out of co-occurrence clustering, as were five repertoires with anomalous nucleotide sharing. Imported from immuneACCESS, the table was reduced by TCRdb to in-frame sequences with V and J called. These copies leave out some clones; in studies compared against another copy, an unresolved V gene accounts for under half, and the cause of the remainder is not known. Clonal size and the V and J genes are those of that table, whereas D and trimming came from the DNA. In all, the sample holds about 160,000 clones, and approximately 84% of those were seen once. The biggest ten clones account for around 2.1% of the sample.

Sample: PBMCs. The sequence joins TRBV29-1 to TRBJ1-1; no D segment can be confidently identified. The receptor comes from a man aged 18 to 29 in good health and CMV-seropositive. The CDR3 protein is CSAPSAGVPLDTEAFF. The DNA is TGCAGCGCCCCCTCCGCCGGGGTGCCTCTCGACACTGAAGCTTTCTTT.